This TCR beta chain was documented in a study of blood T cells in healthy people across ages. Every donor gave ten milliliters of peripheral blood. Findings and caveats of the study: Roughly linear declines in TCR beta diversity per million T cells occurred with age. In long-lived donors, naive CD4+ cell counts and diversity exceeded those of aged donors. No one knew whether donors had CMV, which possibly confounded expanded clonotype changes.

Sample-barcoded 5' priming and a J-beta primer mix drove a second PCR of about 6 to 12 cycles. TCRdb ran MiXCR on the 5' RACE reads and lists one entry per CDR3 protein. The data contain 600,000 to 800,000 distinct CDR3 sequences, around 52% of them seen just once; the ten biggest clones take up about 13%. This clonotype was observed once. Its cognate antigen is unknown. The germline CDR1 and CDR2 sequences are MNHEY and SMNVEV (reference sequence). The CDR3 is made up of 15 amino acids. The source is a woman of 80 years or more in good health. The chain carries TRBV27 and TRBJ2-4; D may be TRBD1 (5 bases). The J call may be faulty, since TRBJ2-7 better matches the DNA end. The sample consisted of blood. This chain's CDR3 is CASSLPRTRHYEQYF. The CDR3 nucleotides are TGTGCCAGCAGTTTACCTCGGACACGTCACTACGAGCAGTACTTC.